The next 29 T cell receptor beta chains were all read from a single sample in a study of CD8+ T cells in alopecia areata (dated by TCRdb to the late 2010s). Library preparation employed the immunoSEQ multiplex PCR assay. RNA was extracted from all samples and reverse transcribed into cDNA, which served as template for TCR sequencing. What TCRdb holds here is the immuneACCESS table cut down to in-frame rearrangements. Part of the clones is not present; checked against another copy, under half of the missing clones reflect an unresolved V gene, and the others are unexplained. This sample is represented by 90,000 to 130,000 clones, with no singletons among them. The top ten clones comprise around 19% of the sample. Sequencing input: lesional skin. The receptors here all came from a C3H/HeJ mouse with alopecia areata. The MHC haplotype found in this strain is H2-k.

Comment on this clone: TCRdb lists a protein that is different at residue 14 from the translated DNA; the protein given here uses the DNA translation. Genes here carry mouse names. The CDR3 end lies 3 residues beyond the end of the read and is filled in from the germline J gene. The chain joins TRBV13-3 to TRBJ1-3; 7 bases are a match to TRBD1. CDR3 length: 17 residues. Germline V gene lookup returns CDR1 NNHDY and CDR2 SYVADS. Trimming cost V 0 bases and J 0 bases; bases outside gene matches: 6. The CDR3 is CASSDVVQGGSGNTLYF. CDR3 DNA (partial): TGTGCCAGCAGTGATGTCGTGCAGGGGGGTTCTGGAAATACG.

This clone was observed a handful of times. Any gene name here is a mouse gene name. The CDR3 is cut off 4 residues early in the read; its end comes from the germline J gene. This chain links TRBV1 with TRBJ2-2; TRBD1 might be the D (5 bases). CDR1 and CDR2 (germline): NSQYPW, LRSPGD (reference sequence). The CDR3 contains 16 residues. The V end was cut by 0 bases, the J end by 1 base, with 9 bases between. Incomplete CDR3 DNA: TGCACCTGCAGTGCAGACCGGACACAAAACACCGGG. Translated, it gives CTCSADRTQNTG. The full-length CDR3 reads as CTCSADRTQNTGQLYF.

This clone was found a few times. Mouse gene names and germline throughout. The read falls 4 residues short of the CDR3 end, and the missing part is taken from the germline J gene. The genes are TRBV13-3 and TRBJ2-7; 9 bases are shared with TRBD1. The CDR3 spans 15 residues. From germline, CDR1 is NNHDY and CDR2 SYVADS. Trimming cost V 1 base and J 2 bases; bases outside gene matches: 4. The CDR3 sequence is CASSDPGQGPYEQYF. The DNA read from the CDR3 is TGTGCCAGCAGTGATCCGGGACAGGGCCCCTAT.

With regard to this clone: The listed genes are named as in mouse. Partial CDR3 DNA: TGTGCCAGCAGTGAGCCCGGACAGGGGTGGCACACCGGG. The encoded protein is CASSEPGQGWHTG. The whole CDR3 reads CASSEPGQGWHTGQLYF. J is TRBJ2-2 and V is TRBV13-3, with 9 bases fitting TRBD1. Read sequence stops 4 residues before the CDR3 end, and the germline J gene provides the missing end. J was trimmed by 3 bases and V by 2 bases; bases with no gene match: 8. This CDR3 region has 17 residues. Germline V CDR1 and CDR2: NNHDY, SYVADS.

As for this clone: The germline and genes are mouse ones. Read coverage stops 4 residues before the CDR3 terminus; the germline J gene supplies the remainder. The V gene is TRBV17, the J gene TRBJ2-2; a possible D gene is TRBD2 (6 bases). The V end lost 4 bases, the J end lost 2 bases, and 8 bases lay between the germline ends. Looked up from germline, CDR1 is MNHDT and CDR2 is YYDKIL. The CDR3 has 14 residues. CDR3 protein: CASSTGLNTGQLYF. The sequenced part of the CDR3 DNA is TGTGCTAGCAGTACGGGACTTAACACCGGG.

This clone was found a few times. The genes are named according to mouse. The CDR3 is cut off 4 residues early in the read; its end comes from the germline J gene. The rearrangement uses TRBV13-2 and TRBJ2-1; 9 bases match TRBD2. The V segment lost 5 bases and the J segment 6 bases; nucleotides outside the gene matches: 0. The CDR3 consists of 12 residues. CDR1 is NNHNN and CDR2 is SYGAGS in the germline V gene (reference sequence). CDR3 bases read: TGTGCCAGCGGACTGGGGGGTGCT. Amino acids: CASGLGGA. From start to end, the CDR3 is CASGLGGAEQFF.

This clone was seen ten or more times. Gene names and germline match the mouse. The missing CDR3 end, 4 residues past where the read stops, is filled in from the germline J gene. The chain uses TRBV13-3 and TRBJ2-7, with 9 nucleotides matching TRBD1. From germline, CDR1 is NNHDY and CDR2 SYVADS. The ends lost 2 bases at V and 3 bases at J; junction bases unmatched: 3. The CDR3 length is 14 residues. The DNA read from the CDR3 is TGTGCCAGCAGTGACGACAGGGGGTTCTAT. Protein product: CASSDDRGFY. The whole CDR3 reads CASSDDRGFYEQYF.

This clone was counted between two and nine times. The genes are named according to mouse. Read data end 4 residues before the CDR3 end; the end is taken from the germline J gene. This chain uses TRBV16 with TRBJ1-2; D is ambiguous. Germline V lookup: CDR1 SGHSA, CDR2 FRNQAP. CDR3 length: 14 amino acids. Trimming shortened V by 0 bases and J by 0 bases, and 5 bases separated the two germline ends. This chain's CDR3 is CASSLDTTNSDYTF. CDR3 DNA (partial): TGTGCAAGCAGCTTAGACACAACAAACTCC.

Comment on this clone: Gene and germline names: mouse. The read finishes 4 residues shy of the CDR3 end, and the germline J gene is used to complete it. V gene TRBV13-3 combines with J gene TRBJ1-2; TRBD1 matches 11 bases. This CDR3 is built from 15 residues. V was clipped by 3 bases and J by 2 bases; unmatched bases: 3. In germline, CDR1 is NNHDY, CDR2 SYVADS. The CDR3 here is CASSAGQGANSDYTF. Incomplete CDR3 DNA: TGTGCCAGCAGTGCCGGACAGGGGGCGAACTCC.

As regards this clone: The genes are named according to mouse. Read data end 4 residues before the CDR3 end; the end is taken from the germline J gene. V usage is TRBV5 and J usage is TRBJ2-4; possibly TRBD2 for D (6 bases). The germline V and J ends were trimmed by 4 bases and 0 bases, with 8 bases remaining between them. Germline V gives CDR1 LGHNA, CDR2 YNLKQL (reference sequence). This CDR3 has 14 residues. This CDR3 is CASSLWGSQNTLYF. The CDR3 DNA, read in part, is TGTGCCAGCAGCCTCTGGGGTAGTCAAAAC.

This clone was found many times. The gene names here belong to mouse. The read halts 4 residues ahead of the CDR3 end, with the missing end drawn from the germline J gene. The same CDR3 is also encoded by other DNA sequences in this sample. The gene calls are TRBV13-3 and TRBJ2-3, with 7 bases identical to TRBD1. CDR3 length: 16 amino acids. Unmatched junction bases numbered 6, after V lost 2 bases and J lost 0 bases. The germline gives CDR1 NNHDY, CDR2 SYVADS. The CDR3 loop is CASSETGTTSAETLYF. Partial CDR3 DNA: TGTGCCAGCAGTGAGACAGGGACAACTAGTGCAGAA.

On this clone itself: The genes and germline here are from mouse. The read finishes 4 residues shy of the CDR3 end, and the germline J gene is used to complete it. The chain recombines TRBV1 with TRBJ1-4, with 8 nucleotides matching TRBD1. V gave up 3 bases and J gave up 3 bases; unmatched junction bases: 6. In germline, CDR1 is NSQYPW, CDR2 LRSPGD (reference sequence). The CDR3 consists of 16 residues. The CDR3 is CTCSAHRGRTNERLFF. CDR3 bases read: TGCACCTGCAGTGCCCACAGGGGGAGAACCAACGAA. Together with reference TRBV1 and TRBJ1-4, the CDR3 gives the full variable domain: VTLLEQNPRWRLVPRGQAVNLRCILKNSQYPWMSWYQQDLQKQLQWLFTLRSPGDKEVKSLPGADYLATRVTDTELRLQVANMSQGRTLYCTCSAHRGRTNERLFFGHGTKLSVL.

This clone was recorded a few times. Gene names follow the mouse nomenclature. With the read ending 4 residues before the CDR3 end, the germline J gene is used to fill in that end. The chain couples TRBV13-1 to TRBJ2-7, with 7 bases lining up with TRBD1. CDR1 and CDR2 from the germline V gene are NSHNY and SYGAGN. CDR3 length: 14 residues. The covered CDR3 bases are TGTGCCAGCAGTGACCGGGACAGATCTTAT. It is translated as CASSDRDRSY. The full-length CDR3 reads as CASSDRDRSYEQYF.

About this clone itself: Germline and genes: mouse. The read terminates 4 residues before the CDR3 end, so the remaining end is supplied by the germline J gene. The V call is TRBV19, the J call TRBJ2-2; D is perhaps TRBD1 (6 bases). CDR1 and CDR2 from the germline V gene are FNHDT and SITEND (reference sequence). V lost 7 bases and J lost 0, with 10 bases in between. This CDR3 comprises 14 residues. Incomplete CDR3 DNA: TGTGCCAGCCGGGACATTACAAACACCGGG. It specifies CASRDITNTG. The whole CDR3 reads CASRDITNTGQLYF.

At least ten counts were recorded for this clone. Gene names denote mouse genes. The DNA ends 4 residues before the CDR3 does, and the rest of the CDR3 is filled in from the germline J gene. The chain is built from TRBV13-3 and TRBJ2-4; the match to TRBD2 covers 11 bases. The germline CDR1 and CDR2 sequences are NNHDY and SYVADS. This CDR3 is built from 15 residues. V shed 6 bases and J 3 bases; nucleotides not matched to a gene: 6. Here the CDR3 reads CASTGTGGRQNTLYF. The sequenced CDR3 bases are TGTGCCAGCACTGGGACTGGGGGTCGCCAAAAC. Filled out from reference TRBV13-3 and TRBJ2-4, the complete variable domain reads EAAVTQSPRSKVAVTGGKVTLSCHQTNNHDYMYWYRQDTGHGLRLIHYSYVADSTEKGDIPDGYKASRPSQENFSLILELASLSQTAVYFCASTGTGGRQNTLYFGAGTRLSVL.

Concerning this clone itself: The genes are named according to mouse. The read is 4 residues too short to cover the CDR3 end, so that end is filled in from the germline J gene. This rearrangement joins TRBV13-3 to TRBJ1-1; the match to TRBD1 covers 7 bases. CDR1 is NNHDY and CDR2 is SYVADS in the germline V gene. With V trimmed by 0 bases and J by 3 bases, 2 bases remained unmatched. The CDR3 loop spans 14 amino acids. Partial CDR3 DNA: TGTGCCAGCAGTGATGGACAGGGTGACACA. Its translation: CASSDGQGDT. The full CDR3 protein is CASSDGQGDTEVFF.

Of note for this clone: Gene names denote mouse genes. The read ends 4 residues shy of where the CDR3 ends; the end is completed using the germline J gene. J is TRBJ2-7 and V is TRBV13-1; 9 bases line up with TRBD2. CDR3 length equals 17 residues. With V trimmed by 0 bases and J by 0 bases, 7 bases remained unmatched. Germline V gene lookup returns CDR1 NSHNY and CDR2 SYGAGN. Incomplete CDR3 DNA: TGTGCCAGCAGTGATGCTTTGACTGGGGGTAGCTCCTAT. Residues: CASSDALTGGSSY. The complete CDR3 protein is CASSDALTGGSSYEQYF.

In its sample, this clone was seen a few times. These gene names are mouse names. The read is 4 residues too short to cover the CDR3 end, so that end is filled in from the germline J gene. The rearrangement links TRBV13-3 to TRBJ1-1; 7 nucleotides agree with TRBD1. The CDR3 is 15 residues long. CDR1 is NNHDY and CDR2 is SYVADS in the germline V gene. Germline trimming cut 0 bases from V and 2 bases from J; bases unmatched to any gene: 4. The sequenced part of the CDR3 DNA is TGTGCCAGCAGTGATGCAGGGACAGATAACACA. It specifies CASSDAGTDNT. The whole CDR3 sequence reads CASSDAGTDNTEVFF.

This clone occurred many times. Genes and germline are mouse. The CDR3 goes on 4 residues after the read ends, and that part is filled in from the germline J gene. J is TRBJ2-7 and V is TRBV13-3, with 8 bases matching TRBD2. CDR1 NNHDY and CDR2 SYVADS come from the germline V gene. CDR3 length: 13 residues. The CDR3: CASRPTGGYEQYF. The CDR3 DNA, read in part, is TGTGCCAGCAGGCCCACTGGGGGATAT.

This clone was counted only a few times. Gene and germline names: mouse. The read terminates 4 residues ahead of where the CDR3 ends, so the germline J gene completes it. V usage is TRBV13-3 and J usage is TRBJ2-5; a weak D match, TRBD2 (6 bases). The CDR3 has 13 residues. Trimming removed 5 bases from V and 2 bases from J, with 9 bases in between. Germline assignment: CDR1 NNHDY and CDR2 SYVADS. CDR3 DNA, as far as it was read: TGTGCCAGCAGGAGGGACTTCCAAGAC. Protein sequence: CASRRDFQD. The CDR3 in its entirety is CASRRDFQDTQYF.

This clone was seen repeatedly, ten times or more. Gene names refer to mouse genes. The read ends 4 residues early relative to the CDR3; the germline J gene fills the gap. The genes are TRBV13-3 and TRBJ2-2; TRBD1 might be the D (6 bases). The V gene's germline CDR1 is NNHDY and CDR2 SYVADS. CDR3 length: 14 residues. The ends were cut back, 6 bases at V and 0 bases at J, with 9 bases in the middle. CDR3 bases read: TGTGCCAGCATCGGACAGACAAACACCGGG. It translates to CASIGQTNTG. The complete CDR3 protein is CASIGQTNTGQLYF.

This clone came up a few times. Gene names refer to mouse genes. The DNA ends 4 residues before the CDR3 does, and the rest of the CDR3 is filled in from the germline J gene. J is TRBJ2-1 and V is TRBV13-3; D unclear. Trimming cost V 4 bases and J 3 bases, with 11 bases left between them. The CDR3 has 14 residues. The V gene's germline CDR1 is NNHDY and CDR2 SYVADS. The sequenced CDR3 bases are TGTGCCAGCAGTCCCCCTGACATCTATGCT. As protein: CASSPPDIYA. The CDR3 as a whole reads CASSPPDIYAEQFF.

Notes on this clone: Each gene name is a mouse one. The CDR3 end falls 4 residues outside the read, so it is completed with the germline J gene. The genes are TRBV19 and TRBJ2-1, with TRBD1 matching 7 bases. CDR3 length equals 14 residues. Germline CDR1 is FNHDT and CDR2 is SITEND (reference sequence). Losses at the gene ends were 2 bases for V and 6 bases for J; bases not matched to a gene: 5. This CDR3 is CASSITGEGAEQFF. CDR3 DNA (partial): TGTGCCAGCAGTATCACAGGGGAGGGTGCT.

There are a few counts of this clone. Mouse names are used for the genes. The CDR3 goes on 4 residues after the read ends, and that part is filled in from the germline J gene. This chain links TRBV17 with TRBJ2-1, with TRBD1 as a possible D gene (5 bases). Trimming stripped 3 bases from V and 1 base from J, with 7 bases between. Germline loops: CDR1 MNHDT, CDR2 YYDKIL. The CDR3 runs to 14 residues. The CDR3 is CASSRTANYAEQFF. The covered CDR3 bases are TGTGCTAGCAGTAGGACAGCCAACTATGCT.

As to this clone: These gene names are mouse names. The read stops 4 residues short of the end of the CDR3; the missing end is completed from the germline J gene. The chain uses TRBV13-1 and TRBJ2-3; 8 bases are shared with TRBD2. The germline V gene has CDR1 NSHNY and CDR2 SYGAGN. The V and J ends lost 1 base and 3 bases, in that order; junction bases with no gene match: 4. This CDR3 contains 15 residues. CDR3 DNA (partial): TGTGCCAGCAGTGATTCCTGGGGGGAGGCAGAA. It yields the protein CASSDSWGEAE. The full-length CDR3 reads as CASSDSWGEAETLYF.

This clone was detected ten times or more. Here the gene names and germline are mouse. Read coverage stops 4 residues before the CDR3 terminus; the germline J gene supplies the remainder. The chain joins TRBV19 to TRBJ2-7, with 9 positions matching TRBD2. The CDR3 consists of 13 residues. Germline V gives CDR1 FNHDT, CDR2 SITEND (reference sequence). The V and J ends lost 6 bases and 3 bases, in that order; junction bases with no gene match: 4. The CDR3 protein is CASTPTGGYEQYF. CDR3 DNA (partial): TGTGCCAGCACCCCGACTGGGGGCTAT.

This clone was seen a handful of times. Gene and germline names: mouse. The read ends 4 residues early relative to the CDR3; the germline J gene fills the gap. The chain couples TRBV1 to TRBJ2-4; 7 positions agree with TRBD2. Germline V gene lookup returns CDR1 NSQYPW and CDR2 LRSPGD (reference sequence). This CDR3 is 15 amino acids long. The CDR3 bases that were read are TGCACCTGCAGTGGCTGGCTGGGGGATAAAAAC. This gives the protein CTCSGWLGDKN. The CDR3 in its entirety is CTCSGWLGDKNTLYF.

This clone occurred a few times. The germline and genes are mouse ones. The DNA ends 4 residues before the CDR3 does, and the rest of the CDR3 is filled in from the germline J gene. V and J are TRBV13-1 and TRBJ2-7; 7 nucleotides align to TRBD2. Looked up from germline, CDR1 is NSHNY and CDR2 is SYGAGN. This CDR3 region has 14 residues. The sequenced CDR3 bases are TGTGCCAGCAGTACCTGGGGGTTTGAGGAT. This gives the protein CASSTWGFED. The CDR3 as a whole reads CASSTWGFEDEQYF.

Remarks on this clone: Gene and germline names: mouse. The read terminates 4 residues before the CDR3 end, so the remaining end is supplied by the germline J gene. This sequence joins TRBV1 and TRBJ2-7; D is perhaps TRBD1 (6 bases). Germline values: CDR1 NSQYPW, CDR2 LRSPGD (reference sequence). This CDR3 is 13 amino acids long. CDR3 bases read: TGCACCTGCAGTGCCTTACAGGGAGAT. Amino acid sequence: CTCSALQGD. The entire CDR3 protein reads CTCSALQGDEQYF. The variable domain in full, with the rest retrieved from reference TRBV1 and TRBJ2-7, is VTLLEQNPRWRLVPRGQAVNLRCILKNSQYPWMSWYQQDLQKQLQWLFTLRSPGDKEVKSLPGADYLATRVTDTELRLQVANMSQGRTLYCTCSALQGDEQYFGPGTRLTVL.